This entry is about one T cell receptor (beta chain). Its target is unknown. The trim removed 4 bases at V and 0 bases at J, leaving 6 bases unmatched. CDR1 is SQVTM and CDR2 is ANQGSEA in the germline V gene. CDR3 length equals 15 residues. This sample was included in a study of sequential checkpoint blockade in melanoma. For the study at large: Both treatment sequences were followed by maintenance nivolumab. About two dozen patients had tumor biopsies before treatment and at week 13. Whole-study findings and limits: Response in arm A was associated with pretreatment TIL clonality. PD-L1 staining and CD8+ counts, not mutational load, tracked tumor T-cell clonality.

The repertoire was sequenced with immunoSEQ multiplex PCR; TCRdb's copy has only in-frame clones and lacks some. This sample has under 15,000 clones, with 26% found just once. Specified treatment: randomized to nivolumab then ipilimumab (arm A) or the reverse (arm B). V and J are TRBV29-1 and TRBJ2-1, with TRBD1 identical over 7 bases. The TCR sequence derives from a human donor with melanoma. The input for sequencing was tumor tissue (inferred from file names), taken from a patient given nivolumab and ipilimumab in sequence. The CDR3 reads CSVGGQSSSYNEQFF. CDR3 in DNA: TGCAGCGTTGGGGGACAGTCCAGCTCCTACAATGAGCAGTTCTTC.